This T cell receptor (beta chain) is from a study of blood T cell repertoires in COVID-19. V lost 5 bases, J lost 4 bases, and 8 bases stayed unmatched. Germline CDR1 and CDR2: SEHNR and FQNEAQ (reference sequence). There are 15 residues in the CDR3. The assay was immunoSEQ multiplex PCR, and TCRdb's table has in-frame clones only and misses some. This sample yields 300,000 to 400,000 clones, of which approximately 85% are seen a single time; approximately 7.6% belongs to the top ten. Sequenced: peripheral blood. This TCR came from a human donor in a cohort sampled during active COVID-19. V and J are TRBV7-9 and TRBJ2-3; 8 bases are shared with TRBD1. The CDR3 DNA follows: TGTGCCAGCAGCGAGCGGACAGGGAATGCAGATACGCAGTATTTT. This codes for CASSERTGNADTQYF. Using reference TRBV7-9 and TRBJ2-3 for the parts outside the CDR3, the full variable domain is DTGVSQNPRHKITKRGQNVTFRCDPISEHNRLYWYRQTLGQGPEFLTYFQNEAQLEKSRLLSDRFSAERPKGSFSTLEIQRTEQGDSAMYLCASSERTGNADTQYFGPGTRLTVL.